This entry concerns a single TCR beta chain. Its specificity is not known. The data originate from a study of vaccination effects on CD4 cells after COVID-19. Study-level background: Samples from a couple of convalescent patients were given 16 days and one week before vaccination.

Data came from immunoSEQ multiplex PCR; TCRdb stores just in-frame clones and leaves some out. The table has tens of thousands of clones, around 78% seen once. General study results and limits: Marked contraction was observed in infection-induced and vaccine-induced clones late after vaccination.

Under the ViraFEST assay, PBMC were stimulated with viral peptide pools so that antigen-specific CD4+ T cells expanded. Sequencing was performed afterwards. With nine to eleven days of culture completed, CD4+ T cells were isolated. SARS-CoV-2 infected the person between March and December 2020, as confirmed by PCR. Two million PBMC were placed in each well, which was supplemented with 10 IU/ml IL-2 and around 9.9 ug/ml peptides. Researchers swapped half the medium for IL-2 medium on both days 3 and 7. This clonotype originated in a human donor who had a prior SARS-CoV-2 infection. Source: CD4+ T cells from PBMCs cultured with a peptide pool, taken before COVID-19 vaccination.

The CDR3: CASSRDRDYNEQFF. CDR3 coding DNA: TGTGCCAGTAGTAGAGACAGGGACTACAATGAGCAGTTCTTC. This chain joins TRBV19 and TRBJ2-1; 7 bases map to TRBD1. Germline-derived CDR1 and CDR2 are LNHDA and SQIVND (reference sequence). The CDR3 runs to 14 residues. The V segment lost 4 bases and the J segment 3 bases; nucleotides outside the gene matches: 3.